The 23 T cell receptor beta chains below were found in one sample sequenced in a study of cytomegalovirus exposure and HLA in healthy donors. Vbeta (60) and Jbeta (13) primers were used in the PCR. Profiled with immunoSEQ multiplex PCR; TCRdb holds only in-frame clones, not every one. The sample has around 200,000 clones, 70% to 85% seen once. The sequencing input was PBMCs. The receptors here all came from a girl aged 2 to 10 in good health and CMV-seropositive.

The chain joins TRBV5-1 to TRBJ2-7; no clear D. This CDR3 is built from 14 residues. Trimming took off 3 bases at V and 2 bases at J, with 12 bases between the two ends. Per the germline V gene, CDR1 is SGHRS and CDR2 is YFSETQ. The CDR3 bases are TGCGCCAGCAGCTATACATCGAGGACCTACGAGCAGTACTTC. Protein: CASSYTSRTYEQYF.

This rearrangement joins TRBV9 to TRBJ2-3; TRBD2 is a possible D gene (6 bases). V was pared by 4 bases and J by 8 bases, with 17 bases between. This CDR3 contains 14 residues. The germline gives CDR1 SGDLS, CDR2 YYNGEE. CDR3 residues: CASSSDYRLTTQYF. DNA of the CDR3: TGTGCCAGCAGCTCGGACTACCGCCTGACTACGCAGTATTTT.

The rearrangement links TRBV7-9 to TRBJ1-1; 7 nucleotides line up with TRBD1. CDR1 SEHNR and CDR2 FQNEAQ come from the germline V gene (reference sequence). This CDR3 region has 15 residues. V lost 5 bases to trimming and J lost 0 bases; unmatched junction nucleotides: 6. In DNA, the CDR3 is TGTGCCAGCAGCGGGCGGACAGGTTTGAACACTGAAGCTTTCTTT. It encodes CASSGRTGLNTEAFF.

This sequence joins TRBV20-1 and TRBJ1-2; D gene unclear. Germline loops: CDR1 DFQATT, CDR2 SNEGSKA (reference sequence). V shed 0 bases and J shed 6 bases, with 5 bases lying between them. CDR3 length: 11 amino acids. CDR3 nucleotide sequence: TGCAGTGCTAGAGAGAGGGATGGCTACACCTTC. Protein sequence: CSARERDGYTF.

The V gene is TRBV30, the J gene TRBJ2-7, with D perhaps TRBD2 (5 bases). The CDR3 totals 12 residues. Looked up from germline, CDR1 is GTSNPN and CDR2 is SVGIG (reference sequence). Trimming stripped 7 bases from V and 2 bases from J, with 12 bases between. The CDR3 protein is CAFFGEPYEQYF. The DNA for the CDR3 is TGTGCCTTCTTCGGGGAACCCTACGAGCAGTACTTC.

The chain carries TRBV19 and TRBJ2-1, with TRBD1 identical over 9 bases. V trimming: 5 bases; J trimming: 7 bases; junction bases outside the gene matches: 9. The CDR3 contains 15 residues. The germline V gene encodes CDR1 LNHDA and CDR2 SQIVND (reference sequence). CDR3 sequence: CASSYRDRVGNEQFF. The CDR3 bases are TGTGCCAGTAGTTATCGGGACAGGGTAGGGAATGAGCAGTTCTTC. Variable domain in full (rest from reference TRBV19 and TRBJ2-1): DGGITQSPKYLFRKEGQNVTLSCEQNLNHDAMYWYRQDPGQGLRLIYYSQIVNDFQKGDIAEGYSVSREKKESFPLTVTSAQKNPTAFYLCASSYRDRVGNEQFFGPGTRLTVL.

The chain has TRBV6-6 and TRBJ1-1; TRBD1 matches at 7 bases. The germline V gene encodes CDR1 MNHNY and CDR2 SVGAGI (reference sequence). The CDR3 has 13 residues. J lost 8 bases, V lost 6 bases, and 9 bases had no gene match. CDR3 amino acids: CASSPRTGEEAFF. The CDR3 DNA sequence: TGTGCCAGCAGCCCTAGGACAGGAGAGGAAGCTTTCTTT.

The V and J genes are TRBV5-4 and TRBJ2-1, with D possibly TRBD2 on 5 matching bases. The CDR3 has 15 amino acids. V was clipped by 1 base and J by 9 bases, with 17 bases between them. From germline, CDR1 is SGHNT and CDR2 YYREEE (reference sequence). The CDR3 nucleotides read TGTGCCAGCAGCTTGAAGTCGGCAGCCAGCGGTGAGCAGTTCTTC. This translates into CASSLKSAASGEQFF.

The chain employs TRBV7-2 and TRBJ2-5, with no clear D. The germline V gene encodes CDR1 SGHTA and CDR2 FQGNSA. CDR3 length equals 15 residues. The V and J ends lost 0 bases and 5 bases respectively, with 13 bases between them. The CDR3 DNA is TGTGCCAGCAGCTTAGCGAGCTTCATCCGGGAGACCCAGTACTTC. As protein: CASSLASFIRETQYF.

A single count supports this clone. V is TRBV19 and J is TRBJ1-2, with D unresolved. Per the germline V gene, CDR1 is LNHDA and CDR2 is SQIVND (reference sequence). V was trimmed by 5 bases and J by 0 bases, leaving 10 bases between them. This CDR3 is built from 14 residues. The CDR3 protein is CASSPLTPNYGYTF. The CDR3 DNA reads TGTGCCAGTAGTCCTTTGACACCTAACTATGGCTACACCTTC.

The CDR3 coding sequence is TGTGCCAGTAGTTCTCGCCGGGACACTGAAGCTTTCTTT. This sequence encodes CASSSRRDTEAFF. V gene TRBV19 combines with J gene TRBJ1-1; D unresolved. The CDR3 spans 13 residues. The V gene lost 5 bases and the J gene lost 3 bases, with 10 bases spanning the gap. The germline V gene encodes CDR1 LNHDA and CDR2 SQIVND (reference sequence).

The CDR3 DNA reads TGTGCCAGCAGTGACGAAGGGGGCCTGGAGACCCAGTACTTC. Residues: CASSDEGGLETQYF. The rearrangement links TRBV6-1 to TRBJ2-5; 7 positions match TRBD1. The germline CDR1 and CDR2 sequences are MNHNS and SASEGT. V dropped 3 bases and J dropped 5; count of bases not matched to a gene: 6. The CDR3 spans 14 residues.

This clone was seen a few times. The chain couples TRBV30 to TRBJ1-5; 9 bases line up with TRBD1. Germline values: CDR1 GTSNPN, CDR2 SVGIG (reference sequence). This CDR3 contains 17 residues. J lost 6 bases, V lost 2 bases, and 14 bases had no gene match. The CDR3 sequence: CAWSKAGTGSFRQPQHF. The CDR3 bases are TGTGCCTGGAGTAAGGCTGGGACAGGGAGTTTTCGTCAGCCCCAGCATTTT.

This clone was detected only a few times. The gene calls are TRBV9 and TRBJ1-1; 7 nucleotides align to TRBD1. V gave up 0 bases and J gave up 4 bases; unmatched junction bases: 3. Germline CDR1 SGDLS, CDR2 YYNGEE. The CDR3 is made up of 14 amino acids. The CDR3: CASSVAGGITEAFF. DNA of the CDR3: TGTGCCAGCAGCGTAGCAGGGGGAATCACTGAAGCTTTCTTT.

This clone has only one observation. This chain joins TRBV7-6 and TRBJ2-3, with 7 bases matching TRBD1. This CDR3 spans 14 amino acids. J lost 4 bases, V lost 4 bases, and 5 bases had no gene match. Germline-derived CDR1 and CDR2 are SGHVS and FNYEAQ. The CDR3 loop reads CASSSTGLPDTQYF. In DNA form, the CDR3 reads TGTGCCAGCAGCTCGACAGGGTTACCAGATACGCAGTATTTT.

In this sample, this clone turned up once. The chain has TRBV28 and TRBJ1-4; a possible D gene is TRBD1 (5 bases). Trimming left V 7 bases short and J 7 bases short, with 22 bases between. The germline V gene encodes CDR1 MDHEN and CDR2 SYDVKM. The CDR3 loop spans 16 amino acids. The CDR3 region is CASTPSRVYSSEKLFF. In DNA form, the CDR3 reads TGTGCCAGCACCCCATCCAGGGTTTACTCTTCTGAAAAACTGTTTTTT.

The V and J genes are TRBV30 and TRBJ2-7; 9 bases line up with TRBD2. V shed 8 bases, J shed 3 bases, and the junction held 8 bases outside the gene matches. Germline V gene data show CDR1 as GTSNPN and CDR2 as SVGIG (reference sequence). This CDR3 region has 13 residues. CDR3 sequence (DNA): TGTGCCCACGATAGCGGGGGACGCTACGAGCAGTACTTC. This translates into CAHDSGGRYEQYF. Full variable domain (missing parts from reference TRBV30 and TRBJ2-7): SQTIHQWPATLVQPVGSPLSLECTVEGTSNPNLYWYRQAAGRGLQLLFYSVGIGQISSEVPQNLSASRPQDRQFILSSKKLLLSDSGFYLCAHDSGGRYEQYFGPGTRLTVT.

The gene calls are TRBV11-1 and TRBJ2-1, with a tentative D call TRBD2 (6 bases). This CDR3 has 16 residues. The V and J ends lost 1 base and 5 bases respectively, with 15 bases between them. The germline CDR1 and CDR2 sequences are SGHAT and FQDESV (reference sequence). The CDR3 nucleotides read TGTGCCAGCAGCTTAGGACGGGACTGGTACAACAATGAGCAGTTCTTC. Translated: CASSLGRDWYNNEQFF.

The chain combines TRBV5-1 with TRBJ1-1; a possible D gene is TRBD1 (5 bases). Germline V lookup: CDR1 SGHRS, CDR2 YFSETQ. The CDR3 spans 15 residues. The V and J ends lost 4 bases and 3 bases respectively, with 16 bases between them. The chain's CDR3 is CASSPQGPGDTEAFF. CDR3 sequence (DNA): TGCGCCAGCAGCCCCCAGGGCCCGGGGGACACTGAAGCTTTCTTT.

The gene calls are TRBV11-2 and TRBJ2-7; tentative D call: TRBD1 (5 bases). The CDR3 extends over 15 amino acids. Germline V gene data show CDR1 as SGHAT and CDR2 as FQNNGV. V lost 5 bases, J lost 3 bases, and 17 bases lay in between. The CDR3 coding sequence is TGTGCCAGCAGCGCAGTCCGGACAAGGGGCTACGAGCAGTACTTC. Its protein is CASSAVRTRGYEQYF.

V is TRBV6-1 and J is TRBJ2-7; 9 nucleotides agree with TRBD1. The length of the CDR3 is 13 residues. From germline, CDR1 is MNHNS and CDR2 SASEGT. With V trimmed by 8 bases and J by 1 base, 3 bases remained unmatched. In DNA, the CDR3 is TGTGCCAGCCGGGACAGGGCTTCCTACGAGCAGTACTTC. Translating gives CASRDRASYEQYF.

As to this clone: This same CDR3 is encoded by further DNA sequences in the sample. This rearrangement joins TRBV29-1 to TRBJ2-7; 8 bases fit TRBD1. This CDR3 is 12 amino acids long. Germline V gene data show CDR1 as SQVTM and CDR2 as ANQGSEA. The V gene end was trimmed by 6 bases and the J gene end by 3 bases; junction bases not matched to a gene: 4. The CDR3 loop is CSVAGQGYEQYF. CDR3 sequence (DNA): TGCAGCGTAGCCGGACAGGGCTACGAGCAGTACTTC.

J is TRBJ2-7 and V is TRBV18; D unclear. V lost 5 bases to trimming and J lost 2 bases, with 16 bases between them. CDR3 size: 15 residues. Germline V CDR1 and CDR2: KGHSH, LQKENI. The DNA of the CDR3 is TGTGCCAGCTCAAGTCTGGGCGCAGAGACCTACGAGCAGTACTTC. This codes for CASSSLGAETYEQYF.